The entry below gives a single T cell receptor beta chain sequence along with its context. Its antigen is unidentified. The sample belongs to a study of cytomegalovirus exposure and HLA in healthy donors. Study-wide background: From 150 million to 200 million T cells, an earlier analysis saw under 140 million unique TCR beta sequences. Of all 400 or so donors who were genotyped, around 79% belonged to the Caucasian-associated ancestry cluster.

PCR amplification relied on 60 Vbeta primers (plus 13 Jbeta primers). TCRdb keeps only in-frame clones here, not all; method: immunoSEQ multiplex PCR. Of 63,000 or so clones listed, around 74% are singletons. This CDR3 spans 11 amino acids. Between the trimmed V and J ends, which lost 5 bases and 9 bases, there was a span of 8 bases. Germline CDR1 MNHNS, CDR2 SASEGT. Overall study results and limits: Cytomegalovirus-associated TCR beta chains were listed, numbering roughly 150.

Sample: PBMCs. The sequence came from a woman under 40 in good health and CMV-seropositive. The chain is built from TRBV6-1 and TRBJ2-1, with D uncertain. This chain's CDR3 is CASSQRSEQFF. The CDR3 nucleotides are TGTGCCAGCAGTCAGCGTTCTGAGCAGTTCTTC.